The 26 T cell receptor beta chains below all came from one sample that was sequenced in a study of cytomegalovirus exposure and HLA in healthy donors. PCR was performed using 60 Vbeta and 13 Jbeta primers. Sequenced by immunoSEQ multiplex PCR; TCRdb stores in-frame clones only, minus some. The sample comprises approximately 160,000 clones, 77% of which are singletons, and about 2.6% rests with the top ten. Sequences were obtained from PBMCs. These receptors were obtained from a middle-aged woman in good health and CMV-seropositive.

J is TRBJ2-5 and V is TRBV7-2; weak D call: TRBD2 (5 bases). Judging by the DNA end, TRBJ2-7 fits better; the J call may be wrong. Germline V CDR1 and CDR2: SGHTA, FQGNSA. This CDR3 has 14 amino acids. The CDR3 sequence is CASSLGRQSYEQYF. DNA for the CDR3: TGTGCCAGCAGCTTAGGGAGGCAGTCCTACGAGCAGTACTTC.

The chain couples TRBV6-6 to TRBJ2-6, with D hard to call. V lost 6 bases to trimming and J lost 4 bases, with 13 bases between them. CDR1 and CDR2 (germline): MNHNY, SVGAGI (reference sequence). CDR3 length: 15 residues. CDR3 nucleotide sequence: TGTGCCAGCAGCGACACGCATGCCGGGGCCAACGTCCTGACTTTC. Its protein is CASSDTHAGANVLTF.

The CDR3 loop reads CASSFRGIREKLFF. CDR3 bases: TGTGCCAGCAGCTTTAGAGGGATTCGAGAAAAACTGTTTTTT. The chain combines TRBV7-9 with TRBJ1-4, with D hard to call. V was cut by 3 bases and J by 8 bases, with 13 bases left in between. CDR1 and CDR2 (germline): SEHNR, FQNEAQ (reference sequence). This CDR3 comprises 14 residues.

The rearrangement uses TRBV6-1 and TRBJ1-5; D uncertain. Trimming took off 7 bases at V and 2 bases at J, with 15 bases between the two ends. This CDR3 has 15 amino acids. Looked up from germline, CDR1 is MNHNS and CDR2 is SASEGT. CDR3 bases: TGTGCCAGCACCAATCGGGGTATCGGCAATCAGCCCCAGCATTTT. Protein sequence: CASTNRGIGNQPQHF.

The CDR3: CASSQEGLAVYNEQFF. In nucleotides, the CDR3 is TGTGCCAGCAGCCAAGAGGGACTAGCGGTTTACAATGAGCAGTTCTTC. The gene calls are TRBV14 and TRBJ2-1, with 11 bases fitting TRBD2. The CDR3 contains 16 residues. J was trimmed by 4 bases and V by 0 bases; bases with no gene match: 2. From germline, CDR1 is SGHDN and CDR2 FVKESK.

The chain joins TRBV7-9 to TRBJ1-2, with D perhaps matching TRBD1 (5 bases). CDR3 length: 14 residues. Germline lookup yields CDR1 SEHNR and CDR2 FQNEAQ (reference sequence). V dropped 0 bases and J dropped 6 bases, with 11 bases sitting between them. CDR3 residues: CASSLAPGDHGYTF. In nucleotides, the CDR3 is TGTGCCAGCAGCTTAGCTCCGGGGGACCATGGCTACACCTTC.

The J gene is TRBJ1-1, the V gene TRBV28; a weak D match, TRBD1 (6 bases). CDR1 and CDR2 (germline): MDHEN, SYDVKM. CDR3 size: 12 residues. V lost 4 bases, J lost 6 bases, and 9 bases lay in between. The CDR3 region has the DNA TGTGCCAGCAGTTCTACAGGGCCTGAAGCTTTCTTT. Amino acids: CASSSTGPEAFF.

This chain uses TRBV4-2 with TRBJ2-5, with 7 bases that match TRBD2. The CDR3 is made up of 14 amino acids. In germline, CDR1 is LGHNA, CDR2 YNFKEQ. V gave up 1 base and J gave up 12 bases; unmatched junction bases: 11. CDR3: CASSQVPQRGEEYF. The CDR3 nucleotides are TGTGCCAGCAGCCAAGTCCCCCAGCGGGGTGAAGAGTACTTC.

The CDR3 nucleotides read TGTGCCAGCAGAGCACTAGCGGCCTCTACAGATACGCAGTATTTT. Translating gives CASRALAASTDTQYF. V is TRBV2 and J is TRBJ2-3; TRBD2 agrees at 8 bases. Looked up from germline, CDR1 is SNHLY and CDR2 is FYNNEI. Losses at the gene ends were 6 bases for V and 3 bases for J; bases not matched to a gene: 8. The CDR3 totals 15 residues.

The gene calls are TRBV19 and TRBJ2-7; D is possibly TRBD2 (6 bases). Germline-derived CDR1 and CDR2 are LNHDA and SQIVND (reference sequence). V gave up 3 bases and J gave up 5 bases, with 17 bases separating them. The CDR3 length is 15 residues. The CDR3 loop is CASSIFGSLGNEQYF. Written as DNA, the CDR3 is TGTGCCAGTAGTATTTTCGGGAGTCTGGGCAACGAGCAGTACTTC.

The CDR3 spells CASSEAGPGNGYTF. The CDR3, as DNA: TGTGCCAGCAGTGAAGCAGGTCCAGGGAATGGCTACACCTTC. This rearrangement joins TRBV2 to TRBJ1-2, with D possibly being TRBD1 (5 bases). From germline, CDR1 is SNHLY and CDR2 FYNNEI. Trimming pared 0 bases from V and 6 bases from J, leaving 11 bases between. This CDR3 spans 14 amino acids.

The chain recombines TRBV9 with TRBJ2-6, with 7 bases that match TRBD1. J was trimmed by 2 bases and V by 4 bases; bases with no gene match: 3. This CDR3 spans 15 amino acids. Germline V lookup: CDR1 SGDLS, CDR2 YYNGEE. The DNA of the CDR3 is TGTGCCAGCAGCCCTACAGGGGCTGGGGCCAACGTCCTGACTTTC. Translating gives CASSPTGAGANVLTF.

The rearrangement links TRBV19 to TRBJ1-1; 11 nucleotides match TRBD1. There are 14 residues in the CDR3. The junction had 7 bases not matched to a gene; V was cut back by 6 bases and J by 7 bases. Germline CDR1 LNHDA, CDR2 SQIVND (reference sequence). The CDR3 loop reads CASREDRGLGEAFF. CDR3 nucleotides: TGTGCCAGTAGAGAGGACAGGGGGCTTGGTGAAGCTTTCTTT. The full variable domain, its missing parts supplied by reference TRBV19 and TRBJ1-1, is DGGITQSPKYLFRKEGQNVTLSCEQNLNHDAMYWYRQDPGQGLRLIYYSQIVNDFQKGDIAEGYSVSREKKESFPLTVTSAQKNPTAFYLCASREDRGLGEAFFGQGTRLTVV.

This clone was found a few times. The rearrangement joins TRBV5-6 to TRBJ1-1; 8 nucleotides agree with TRBD1. In germline, CDR1 is SGHDT, CDR2 YYEEEE. The trim removed 3 bases at V and 4 bases at J, leaving 5 bases unmatched. The CDR3 has 14 residues. As DNA, the CDR3 is TGTGCCAGCAGCTCACTCACAGGGGGCACTGAAGCTTTCTTT. It translates to CASSSLTGGTEAFF.

This rearrangement joins TRBV18 to TRBJ2-3; TRBD1 agrees at 7 bases. V shed 6 bases, J shed 4 bases, and the junction held 10 bases outside the gene matches. The CDR3 sequence is 15 residues long. Germline CDR1 reads KGHSH; CDR2 reads LQKENI. For the CDR3, the DNA is TGTGCCAGCTCCCCCCAAGACAGGGCGGCAGATACGCAGTATTTT. It is translated as CASSPQDRAADTQYF.

This clone has only one observation. V usage is TRBV18 and J usage is TRBJ2-5; TRBD2 aligns across 9 bases. The CDR3 extends over 15 amino acids. V shed 3 bases, J shed 2 bases, and the junction held 4 bases outside the gene matches. Germline V lookup: CDR1 KGHSH, CDR2 LQKENI. The CDR3: CASSPTTSGQETQYF. The CDR3 DNA reads as TGTGCCAGCTCACCGACGACTAGCGGTCAAGAGACCCAGTACTTC.

The CDR3 DNA reads TGTGCCAGCAGCCAGGACAGGGCGGGTCAGCCCCAGCATTTT. It translates to CASSQDRAGQPQHF. The V and J genes are TRBV2 and TRBJ1-5, with TRBD1 identical over 8 bases. Trimming took 6 bases from V and 6 from J; bases not matched to a gene: 7. Germline V gives CDR1 SNHLY, CDR2 FYNNEI. This CDR3 has 14 amino acids.

This chain joins TRBV5-1 and TRBJ2-3; D remains ambiguous. V dropped 2 bases and J dropped 0 bases, with 4 bases sitting between them. CDR3 length: 13 residues. Per germline, CDR1 SGHRS and CDR2 YFSETQ. The CDR3 loop is CASSFPSTDTQYF. The CDR3 region has the DNA TGCGCCAGCAGCTTTCCTAGCACAGATACGCAGTATTTT.

The chain uses TRBV28 and TRBJ1-1; tentative D call: TRBD1 (6 bases). Germline V gene sequence: CDR1 MDHEN, CDR2 SYDVKM. The CDR3 extends over 14 amino acids. V lost 6 bases and J lost 0, with 11 bases in between. CDR3 sequence: CASSLTGLNTEAFF. Here the CDR3 DNA reads TGTGCCAGCAGCCTGACAGGCTTGAACACTGAAGCTTTCTTT.

The chain is built from TRBV29-1 and TRBJ1-2; tentative D call: TRBD1 (5 bases). Per germline, CDR1 SQVTM and CDR2 ANQGSEA. Deletions cut 8 bases from V and 1 base from J, with 14 bases between. The CDR3 runs 13 residues. CDR3 in amino acids: CSSEQAINYGYTF. The CDR3 DNA sequence: TGCAGCTCTGAACAGGCGATTAACTATGGCTACACCTTC. The full variable domain, in which reference TRBV29-1 and TRBJ1-2 provide the parts outside the CDR3, is SAVISQKPSRDICQRGTSLTIQCQVDSQVTMMFWYRQQPGQSLTLIATANQGSEATYESGFVIDKFPISRPNLTFSTLTVSNMSPEDSSIYLCSSEQAINYGYTFGSGTRLTVV.

The chain combines TRBV7-9 with TRBJ1-1; possible D gene TRBD1, 6 bases. The V gene lost 1 base and the J gene lost 4 bases, with 13 bases spanning the gap. There are 15 residues in the CDR3. Germline CDR1 and CDR2: SEHNR and FQNEAQ (reference sequence). CDR3 in DNA: TGTGCCAGCAGCTTAGGCGTGGGGGCCTTCACTGAAGCTTTCTTT. Amino acid sequence: CASSLGVGAFTEAFF. Full variable domain (outside the CDR3, taken from reference TRBV7-9 and TRBJ1-1): DTGVSQNPRHKITKRGQNVTFRCDPISEHNRLYWYRQTLGQGPEFLTYFQNEAQLEKSRLLSDRFSAERPKGSFSTLEIQRTEQGDSAMYLCASSLGVGAFTEAFFGQGTRLTVV.

This clone has a handful of counts. V usage is TRBV10-3 and J usage is TRBJ1-1; 8 bases are a match to TRBD1. Germline V gene lookup returns CDR1 ENHRY and CDR2 SYGVKD. With V trimmed by 5 bases and J by 4 bases, 18 bases remained unmatched. CDR3 length: 18 residues. The chain's CDR3 is CAISYDRGGNSAATEAFF. The CDR3 DNA sequence: TGTGCCATCAGTTACGACAGGGGAGGTAATTCTGCGGCCACTGAAGCTTTCTTT.

The chain recombines TRBV15 with TRBJ1-2; 8 bases map to TRBD1. The V gene end was trimmed by 0 bases and the J gene end by 6 bases; junction bases not matched to a gene: 9. The CDR3 loop spans 16 amino acids. The V gene's germline CDR1 is LNHNV and CDR2 YYDKDF (reference sequence). CDR3 sequence (DNA): TGTGCCACCAGCAGAGAGGTAGGGGACAGGAGGAATGGCTACACCTTC. This encodes CATSREVGDRRNGYTF.

The chain employs TRBV20-1 and TRBJ2-1; D is ambiguous. V lost 5 bases to trimming and J lost 3 bases, with 2 bases between them. Germline CDR1 DFQATT, CDR2 SNEGSKA (reference sequence). This CDR3 has 10 amino acids. As DNA, the CDR3 is TGCAGTGCTTACTACAATGAGCAGTTCTTC. This sequence encodes CSAYYNEQFF.

The V gene is TRBV28, the J gene TRBJ1-4; D perhaps matches TRBD1 (6 bases). Germline V CDR1 and CDR2: MDHEN, SYDVKM. V was pared by 8 bases and J by 6 bases, with 16 bases between. This CDR3 has 14 residues. The CDR3 region is CASGERGGDEKLFF. For the CDR3, the DNA is TGTGCCAGCGGCGAAAGGGGGGGGGATGAAAAACTGTTTTTT.

The chain has TRBV30 and TRBJ1-4; D possibly corresponds to TRBD1 (5 bases). The ends were cut back, 2 bases at V and 8 bases at J, with 9 bases in the middle. The CDR3 runs 12 residues. Germline CDR1 GTSNPN, CDR2 SVGIG (reference sequence). In DNA form, the CDR3 reads TGTGCCTGGAGTCCAGGGTTAGAAAAACTGTTTTTT. Translated, it gives CAWSPGLEKLFF.